This TCR beta chain was sequenced in a study of cytomegalovirus exposure and HLA in healthy donors. Findings and limits, study-wide: Three chains linked to CMV were shown in vitro to be specific for CMV antigens. Another analysis was done later, and it associated around 17,000 TCR beta sequences with HLA alleles at 0.05 false discovery rate.

As to this clone: Its antigen is not identified.

The PCR made use of 60 Vbeta and 13 Jbeta primers. Only in-frame clones appear in the TCRdb table, and some are missing; sequencing was by immunoSEQ multiplex PCR. Of about 130,000 clones in the sample, 80% to 90% are singletons; the top ten hold about 3.7%. The sequencing input was PBMCs. The sequence derives from a woman in her thirties or forties in good health and CMV-seropositive.

CDR3 DNA sequence: TGTGCCAGCAGTCCCGCTGGAGCGGGCCAGCCCCAGCATTTT. It codes for CASSPAGAGQPQHF. The chain carries TRBV6-6 and TRBJ1-5; D not certain. Germline loops: CDR1 MNHNY, CDR2 SVGAGI (reference sequence). There are 14 residues in the CDR3. V gave up 5 bases and J gave up 7 bases, with 15 bases separating them.